These 25 T cell receptor beta chains originate from one sample sequenced in a study of T cell responses to AZD1222 COVID-19 vaccine. Some clones are missing from TCRdb's copy, which holds only in-frame ones; the method was immunoSEQ multiplex PCR. The data show about 130,000 clones, around nine tenths seen once. Sequences were derived from peripheral blood, sampled on day 0 of AZD1222 vaccination. Receptors were obtained from an adult in good health.

The chain carries TRBV29-1 and TRBJ1-1; D is undetermined. The V gene's germline CDR1 is SQVTM and CDR2 ANQGSEA. Trimming took 4 bases from V and 11 from J, leaving 14 bases between them. This CDR3 has 11 amino acids. The CDR3 DNA reads as TGCAGCGTTGGAGGTCAGGCGGAGGCTTTCTTT. As protein: CSVGGQAEAFF. The full variable domain, its missing parts supplied by reference TRBV29-1 and TRBJ1-1, is SAVISQKPSRDICQRGTSLTIQCQVDSQVTMMFWYRQQPGQSLTLIATANQGSEATYESGFVIDKFPISRPNLTFSTLTVSNMSPEDSSIYLCSVGGQAEAFFGQGTRLTVV.

This chain connects TRBV27 to TRBJ1-2; D gene unclear. V gave up 2 bases and J gave up 4 bases, with 17 bases separating them. Germline loops: CDR1 MNHEY, CDR2 SMNVEV (reference sequence). This CDR3 is 16 amino acids long. CDR3 in DNA: TGTGCCAGCAGTTTAAGTCGTGTAACAGCTATCTATGGCTACACCTTC. It encodes CASSLSRVTAIYGYTF.

The chain links TRBV29-1 to TRBJ1-2, with TRBD1 matching over 7 bases. Losses at the gene ends were 1 base for V and 6 bases for J; bases not matched to a gene: 2. The CDR3 runs 12 residues. The germline gives CDR1 SQVTM, CDR2 ANQGSEA. The CDR3 DNA follows: TGCAGCGTTGAAGGGACAGGAGATGGCTACACCTTC. The encoded protein is CSVEGTGDGYTF. Supplemented by reference TRBV29-1 and TRBJ1-2, the full variable domain reads SAVISQKPSRDICQRGTSLTIQCQVDSQVTMMFWYRQQPGQSLTLIATANQGSEATYESGFVIDKFPISRPNLTFSTLTVSNMSPEDSSIYLCSVEGTGDGYTFGSGTRLTVV.

The rearrangement uses TRBV10-3 and TRBJ2-3, with 14 bases fitting TRBD2. This CDR3 contains 16 residues. The germline CDR1 and CDR2 sequences are ENHRY and SYGVKD. With 4 bases clipped from V and 6 bases from J, the junction kept 6 bases outside the gene matches. The CDR3, as DNA: TGTGCCATCAGTGGGCGGACTAGCGGGAGGAGTGATACGCAGTATTTT. This gives the protein CAISGRTSGRSDTQYF.

The chain couples TRBV6-5 to TRBJ1-4, with D uncertain. The CDR3 length is 13 residues. Germline values: CDR1 MNHEY, CDR2 SVGAGI. V dropped 7 bases and J dropped 3 bases, with 9 bases sitting between them. The CDR3 protein is CASTSSANEKLFF. CDR3 coding DNA: TGTGCCAGCACCTCTTCGGCTAATGAAAAACTGTTTTTT.

This clone occurred once. The chain employs TRBV5-4 and TRBJ2-3; D ambiguous. This CDR3 region has 14 residues. V was pared by 1 base and J by 6 bases, with 12 bases between. In germline, CDR1 is SGHNT, CDR2 YYREEE (reference sequence). CDR3 sequence: CASSLRAGSDTQYF. The CDR3 DNA follows: TGTGCCAGCAGCTTGCGGGCAGGTTCCGATACGCAGTATTTT.

The chain recombines TRBV27 with TRBJ2-3; TRBD1 aligns across 7 bases. With 10 bases clipped from V and 5 bases from J, the junction kept 9 bases outside the gene matches. The CDR3 has 13 amino acids. The germline V gene encodes CDR1 MNHEY and CDR2 SMNVEV (reference sequence). DNA of the CDR3: TGTGCCATCCTGGACAGGAAAAGAGATACGCAGTATTTT. This gives the protein CAILDRKRDTQYF.

The chain links TRBV19 to TRBJ1-1, with a tentative D call TRBD1 (6 bases). V was trimmed by 10 bases and J by 1 base, leaving 13 bases between them. Germline V gene lookup returns CDR1 LNHDA and CDR2 SQIVND (reference sequence). This CDR3 has 13 residues. The CDR3 nucleotides read TGTGCCACCAGGGGAAAGGAGAACACTGAAGCTTTCTTT. It yields the protein CATRGKENTEAFF. Together with reference TRBV19 and TRBJ1-1, the CDR3 gives the full variable domain: DGGITQSPKYLFRKEGQNVTLSCEQNLNHDAMYWYRQDPGQGLRLIYYSQIVNDFQKGDIAEGYSVSREKKESFPLTVTSAQKNPTAFYLCATRGKENTEAFFGQGTRLTVV.

The genes are TRBV29-1 and TRBJ1-2; D is perhaps TRBD1 (5 bases). Germline assignment: CDR1 SQVTM and CDR2 ANQGSEA. This CDR3 spans 13 amino acids. V was clipped by 7 bases and J by 0 bases, with 12 bases between them. The CDR3 protein is CSARDEANYGYTF. DNA for the CDR3: TGCAGCGCCAGGGACGAAGCTAACTATGGCTACACCTTC.

This clone was observed a handful of times. The V gene is TRBV2, the J gene TRBJ1-5; D is unresolved. The V end was cut by 6 bases, the J end by 1 base, with 10 bases between. The CDR3 is 14 amino acids. Per the germline V gene, CDR1 is SNHLY and CDR2 is FYNNEI. This CDR3 reads CASSDSRSNQPQHF. CDR3 bases: TGTGCCAGCAGCGATTCAAGAAGCAATCAGCCCCAGCATTTT.

This clone occurred once. This chain links TRBV5-6 with TRBJ1-5, with D possibly being TRBD1 (5 bases). Germline V gives CDR1 SGHDT, CDR2 YYEEEE. The CDR3 covers 16 residues. The V end was cut by 5 bases, the J end by 6 bases, with 21 bases between. The CDR3 nucleotides read TGTGCCAGCAGTTTCCAGGGATACAACCCCCCTCAGCCCCAGCATTTT. Amino acid sequence: CASSFQGYNPPQPQHF. The whole variable domain, remainder taken from reference TRBV5-6 and TRBJ1-5, is DAGVTQSPTHLIKTRGQQVTLRCSPKSGHDTVSWYQQALGQGPQFIFQYYEEEERQRGNFPDRFSGHQFPNYSSELNVNALLLGDSALYLCASSFQGYNPPQPQHFGDGTRLSIL.

The J gene is TRBJ1-2, the V gene TRBV7-8; 9 bases match TRBD1. Trimming at V came to 5 bases and at J to 6 bases, leaving 4 bases not matched to a gene. CDR3 length: 13 amino acids. CDR1 and CDR2 (germline): SGHVS, FQNEAQ. The CDR3 loop reads CASSQRQGDGYTF. The DNA for the CDR3 is TGTGCCAGCAGCCAAAGACAGGGGGATGGCTACACCTTC.

The CDR3 bases are TGTGCCAGCAGCGAGATGTCCCTAAGGATGGATGGCTACACCTTC. Translation gives CASSEMSLRMDGYTF. The rearrangement links TRBV28 to TRBJ1-2; the D is unclear. CDR1 and CDR2 from the germline V gene are MDHEN and SYDVKM. V lost 6 bases and J lost 6, with 20 bases in between. The CDR3 is made up of 15 amino acids.

The chain has TRBV30 and TRBJ1-3; D ambiguous. Germline CDR1 reads GTSNPN; CDR2 reads SVGIG (reference sequence). This CDR3 contains 13 residues. V was pared by 1 base and J by 0 bases, with 4 bases between. The CDR3 protein is CAWSASSGNTIYF. The CDR3 DNA is TGTGCCTGGAGTGCCAGCTCTGGAAACACCATATATTTT.

This chain links TRBV9 with TRBJ2-2; unclear D gene. Germline V lookup: CDR1 SGDLS, CDR2 YYNGEE. Trimming left V 2 bases short and J 4 bases short, with 6 bases between. This CDR3 comprises 13 residues. The CDR3 is CASSVLSTGELFF. The CDR3 DNA sequence: TGTGCCAGCAGCGTTCTCAGCACCGGGGAGCTGTTTTTT.

The chain links TRBV6-5 to TRBJ2-6, with a weak D call TRBD1 (5 bases). V lost 0 bases to trimming and J lost 3 bases, with 6 bases between them. The CDR3 runs 15 residues. Germline V lookup: CDR1 MNHEY, CDR2 SVGAGI. The CDR3 DNA reads as TGTGCCAGCAGTTACTCAGGGGTTGGGGCCAACGTCCTGACTTTC. Translating gives CASSYSGVGANVLTF.

This rearrangement joins TRBV7-9 to TRBJ2-2, with D hard to call. CDR1 and CDR2 (germline): SEHNR, FQNEAQ (reference sequence). CDR3 size: 14 residues. The germline V and J ends were trimmed by 1 base and 3 bases, with 6 bases remaining between them. This chain's CDR3 is CASSLGQHTGELFF. In nucleotides, the CDR3 is TGTGCCAGCAGCTTAGGCCAGCACACCGGGGAGCTGTTTTTT.

The rearrangement joins TRBV6-2 or TRBV6-3 to TRBJ2-7; D unclear. The V end was cut by 2 bases, the J end by 5 bases, with 7 bases between. Per the germline V gene, CDR1 is MNHEY and CDR2 is SVGEGT. The CDR3 is 12 residues long. This chain's CDR3 is CASSYPIHEQYF. The CDR3 nucleotides read TGTGCCAGCAGTTACCCCATCCACGAGCAGTACTTC.

The V and J genes are TRBV6-4 and TRBJ2-5; D is possibly TRBD1 or TRBD2 (6 bases each). This CDR3 is 15 amino acids long. Trimming took 3 bases from V and 5 from J, leaving 16 bases between them. Per germline, CDR1 MRHNA and CDR2 SNTAGT. The CDR3 bases are TGTGCCAGCAGTGATCACAAGGGGGGCCATGAGACCCAGTACTTC. Translating gives CASSDHKGGHETQYF.

The genes are TRBV14 and TRBJ2-5, with a weak D call TRBD2 (6 bases). Deletions cut 2 bases from V and 0 bases from J, with 7 bases between. Germline V gene sequence: CDR1 SGHDN, CDR2 FVKESK. This CDR3 is 14 amino acids long. The CDR3 DNA follows: TGTGCCAGCAGCCAACGGGGGTACCAAGAGACCCAGTACTTC. Its protein is CASSQRGYQETQYF. Combining the CDR3 with reference TRBV14 and TRBJ2-5 gives the whole variable domain EAGVTQFPSHSVIEKGQTVTLRCDPISGHDNLYWYRRVMGKEIKFLLHFVKESKQDESGMPNNRFLAERTGGTYSTLKVQPAELEDSGVYFCASSQRGYQETQYFGPGTRLLVL.

The rearrangement links TRBV6-2 or TRBV6-3 to TRBJ1-1; D not certain. Trimming took 4 bases from V and 3 from J, leaving 18 bases between them. This CDR3 has 16 amino acids. The germline V gene has CDR1 MNHEY and CDR2 SVGEGT. The CDR3: CASSFPAGGEYTEAFF. The CDR3, as DNA: TGTGCCAGCAGTTTCCCCGCTGGCGGGGAGTACACTGAAGCTTTCTTT.

CDR3 loop: CASSGGTGEYSPLHF. The CDR3 bases are TGTGCCAGCAGTGGTGGGACAGGGGAGTATTCACCCCTCCACTTT. The chain is built from TRBV25-1 and TRBJ1-6; 10 bases fit TRBD1. The V gene's germline CDR1 is MGHDK and CDR2 SYGVNS. The CDR3 covers 15 residues. J gave up 8 bases and V 4 bases, and 5 bases lay outside the gene matches.

This chain joins TRBV30 and TRBJ1-5; TRBD1 might be the D (5 bases). The germline V and J ends were trimmed by 3 bases and 3 bases, with 12 bases remaining between them. The CDR3 has 14 amino acids. Per germline, CDR1 GTSNPN and CDR2 SVGIG (reference sequence). CDR3 in DNA: TGTGCCTGGAGGGTGAGGGGTTCCAATCAGCCCCAGCATTTT. Translation gives CAWRVRGSNQPQHF.

The rearrangement uses TRBV7-9 and TRBJ2-7; 8 bases fit TRBD1. The CDR3 extends over 13 amino acids. Trimming at V came to 8 bases and at J to 2 bases, leaving 5 bases not matched to a gene. CDR1 SEHNR and CDR2 FQNEAQ come from the germline V gene (reference sequence). The DNA for the CDR3 is TGTGCCAGCCGACAGGGGACGGCCTACGAGCAGTACTTC. Protein sequence: CASRQGTAYEQYF.

The chain is built from TRBV11-3 and TRBJ2-5; D unclear. Germline V gene data show CDR1 as SGHNT and CDR2 as YENEEA. The germline V and J ends were trimmed by 2 bases and 2 bases, with 9 bases remaining between them. The CDR3 is 14 amino acids. CDR3 bases: TGTGCCAGCAGCTTAACGGTGACACAAGAGACCCAGTACTTC. Encoded protein: CASSLTVTQETQYF.